Presented here are 10 T cell receptor beta chains from one specimen sequenced in a study of OX40 agonist ivuxolimab in advanced cancers. Data came from immunoSEQ multiplex PCR; TCRdb stores just in-frame clones and leaves some out. The table lists roughly 67,000 clones, approximately 86% of them singletons. The sequences come from CD4+ or CD8+ T cells sorted from blood, collected in a trial of the OX40 agonist ivuxolimab. Every receptor here comes from an adult with an advanced solid tumor such as melanoma, head and neck, liver or kidney cancer.

The genes are TRBV29-1 and TRBJ1-2, with D unresolved. Germline V gene sequence: CDR1 SQVTM, CDR2 ANQGSEA. This CDR3 has 9 residues. Trimming shortened V by 2 bases and J by 8 bases, and 3 bases separated the two germline ends. The chain's CDR3 is CSVEKGYTF. The CDR3 DNA follows: TGCAGCGTTGAAAAAGGCTACACCTTC.

This clone was recorded only once. This CDR3 reads CASSLQPVGDNEQFF. CDR3 nucleotides: TGCGCCAGCAGCTTGCAACCCGTCGGGGACAATGAGCAGTTCTTC. The J gene is TRBJ2-1, the V gene TRBV5-1; D is perhaps TRBD2 (5 bases). CDR3 length: 15 amino acids. Trimming took off 1 base at V and 5 bases at J, with 13 bases between the two ends. In germline, CDR1 is SGHRS, CDR2 YFSETQ.

To note about this clone: Its ends do not fully match the called genes, so a read error is possible. The chain links TRBV19 to TRBJ1-2; 8 positions agree with TRBD1. The CDR3 runs 12 residues. Germline CDR1 and CDR2: LNHDA and SQIVND (reference sequence). The CDR3 region is CASSSGQGANTF. CDR3 coding DNA: TGTGCCAGCAGTAGTGGCCAGGGGGCAAACACCTTC.

The chain joins TRBV10-3 to TRBJ1-3; D is unresolved. Germline V lookup: CDR1 ENHRY, CDR2 SYGVKD. This CDR3 is built from 11 residues. Deletions cut 6 bases from V and 4 bases from J, with 4 bases between. CDR3: CAISDGNTIYF. As DNA, the CDR3 is TGTGCCATCAGCGACGGAAACACCATATATTTT.

The chain is built from TRBV6-5 and TRBJ1-3, with D tentatively TRBD1 (5 bases). The CDR3 covers 14 residues. CDR1 is MNHEY, CDR2 SVGAGI, per germline. Trimming stripped 5 bases from V and 0 bases from J, with 8 bases between. The chain's CDR3 is CASSRDASGNTIYF. CDR3 DNA: TGTGCCAGCAGTAGGGACGCCTCTGGAAACACCATATATTTT.

This chain links TRBV5-1 with TRBJ2-7, with TRBD2 matching over 8 bases. Germline V gene sequence: CDR1 SGHRS, CDR2 YFSETQ. This CDR3 is 17 amino acids long. Germline trimming cut 0 bases from V and 2 bases from J; bases unmatched to any gene: 10. The CDR3 bases are TGCGCCAGCAGCTTGGGCAAACTCGGGACTAGTACCTACGAGCAGTACTTC. This encodes CASSLGKLGTSTYEQYF.

DNA of the CDR3: TGTGCCAGCTCACCACGGGGACAGGGGAATGAAAAACTGTTTTTT. Translation: CASSPRGQGNEKLFF. The chain combines TRBV18 with TRBJ1-4; 10 bases agree with TRBD1. With 1 base clipped from V and 5 bases from J, the junction kept 1 base outside the gene matches. The CDR3 loop spans 15 amino acids. Germline V lookup: CDR1 KGHSH, CDR2 LQKENI.

About this clone itself: One end of the junction does not line up with germline, which may come from a read error. Distinct nucleotide sequences in the sample also encode this CDR3. The chain carries TRBV30 and TRBJ1-3, with 7 bases fitting TRBD1. CDR3 length: 12 residues. Germline CDR1 is GTSNPN and CDR2 is SVGIG (reference sequence). This CDR3 reads CAWDQGGNTIYF. In DNA, the CDR3 is TGTGCCTGGGATCAGGGGGGAAACACTATATATTTT.

This clone was detected only a few times. This rearrangement joins TRBV7-2 to TRBJ2-1; 12 nucleotides line up with TRBD2. Germline V gene data show CDR1 as SGHTA and CDR2 as FQGNSA. The CDR3 length is 18 residues. The trim removed 4 bases at V and 0 bases at J, leaving 7 bases unmatched. CDR3 bases: TGTGCCAGCAGCTCGCCTGCTAGCGGGGGGGGCTCCTACAATGAGCAGTTCTTC. It codes for CASSSPASGGGSYNEQFF.

A single count supports this clone. This specimen includes other DNA sequences encoding the same CDR3. This chain links TRBV29-1 with TRBJ1-4; perhaps TRBD1 as D (5 bases). The V end lost 3 bases, the J end lost 7 bases, and 15 bases lay between the germline ends. CDR1 and CDR2 (germline): SQVTM, ANQGSEA. The CDR3 consists of 14 residues. The CDR3 loop reads CSVESGGAGEKLFF. In DNA form, the CDR3 reads TGCAGCGTTGAGTCGGGGGGTGCAGGTGAAAAACTGTTTTTT.